This T cell receptor (beta chain) was captured in a study of cytomegalovirus exposure and HLA in healthy donors. On the study more broadly: In an early release, HLA-typed donors contributed 90 million or so unique TCR sequences. Genotyping of roughly 400 donors showed that about 84% belonged to the Caucasian-associated ancestry cluster. Overall study findings and caveats: Reportedly, HLA-A and HLA-B alleles of most subjects were accurately predicted from TCR beta.

Every donor was a healthy person donating bone marrow. PCR used 60 Vbeta primers and 13 Jbeta primers. The repertoire was sequenced with immunoSEQ multiplex PCR; TCRdb's copy has only in-frame clones and lacks some. The sample includes 150,000 to 200,000 clones, about four fifths seen only once; the top ten take about 1.8%. A remark on this clone: The antigen remains unidentified.

Germline V gene sequence: CDR1 SQVTM, CDR2 ANQGSEA. The CDR3 totals 15 residues. Unmatched junction bases numbered 16, after V lost 4 bases and J lost 9 bases. This rearrangement joins TRBV29-1 to TRBJ1-2, with TRBD1 matching 8 bases. The TCR comes from a man between 18 and 35 years old in good health and CMV-seronegative. Sequencing used PBMCs. CDR3 nucleotide sequence: TGCAGCGTTGTCGGGAGACAGGGGCTAACTATGAGCTACACCTTC. This codes for CSVVGRQGLTMSYTF.